This TCR beta chain was sequenced for a study of blood T cell repertoires in COVID-19. Study context: Collection of acute and convalescent COVID-19 samples took place in the United States, Italy and Spain. PBMCs, B-cell-depleted T cells, or T cells were the source of the cDNA or gDNA that made up the material.

The CDR3 has 17 residues. J was trimmed by 3 bases and V by 3 bases; bases with no gene match: 10. Germline V gives CDR1 LGHNA, CDR2 YSLEER. TCRdb's table, derived via immunoSEQ multiplex PCR, lists solely in-frame clones and lacks some. The sample has about 83,000 clones, 90% seen once. The sequenced material came from peripheral blood. The V call is TRBV4-3, the J call TRBJ2-7; 11 positions agree with TRBD2. The origin of this receptor is a woman older than 75 with active or convalescent COVID-19. CDR3 in DNA: TGCGCCAGCAGCCATAAGCTAATAGCGGGGGGGGTCTACGAGCAGTACTTC. Residues: CASSHKLIAGGVYEQYF.